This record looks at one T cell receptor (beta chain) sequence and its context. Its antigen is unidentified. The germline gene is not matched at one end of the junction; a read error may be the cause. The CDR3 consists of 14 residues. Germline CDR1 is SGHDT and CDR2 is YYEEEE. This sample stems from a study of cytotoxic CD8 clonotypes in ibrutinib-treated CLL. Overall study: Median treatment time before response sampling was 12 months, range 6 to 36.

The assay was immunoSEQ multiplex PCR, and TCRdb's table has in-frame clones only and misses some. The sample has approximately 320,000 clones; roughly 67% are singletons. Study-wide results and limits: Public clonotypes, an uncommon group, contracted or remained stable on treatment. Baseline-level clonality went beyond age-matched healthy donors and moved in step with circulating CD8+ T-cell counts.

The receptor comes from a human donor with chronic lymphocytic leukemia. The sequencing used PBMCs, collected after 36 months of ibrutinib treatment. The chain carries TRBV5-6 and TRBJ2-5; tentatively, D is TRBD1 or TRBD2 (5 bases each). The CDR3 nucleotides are TGTGCCAGCAGCTTGCCCAGGGACCAGGAGACCCAGTACTTC. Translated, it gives CASSLPRDQETQYF.